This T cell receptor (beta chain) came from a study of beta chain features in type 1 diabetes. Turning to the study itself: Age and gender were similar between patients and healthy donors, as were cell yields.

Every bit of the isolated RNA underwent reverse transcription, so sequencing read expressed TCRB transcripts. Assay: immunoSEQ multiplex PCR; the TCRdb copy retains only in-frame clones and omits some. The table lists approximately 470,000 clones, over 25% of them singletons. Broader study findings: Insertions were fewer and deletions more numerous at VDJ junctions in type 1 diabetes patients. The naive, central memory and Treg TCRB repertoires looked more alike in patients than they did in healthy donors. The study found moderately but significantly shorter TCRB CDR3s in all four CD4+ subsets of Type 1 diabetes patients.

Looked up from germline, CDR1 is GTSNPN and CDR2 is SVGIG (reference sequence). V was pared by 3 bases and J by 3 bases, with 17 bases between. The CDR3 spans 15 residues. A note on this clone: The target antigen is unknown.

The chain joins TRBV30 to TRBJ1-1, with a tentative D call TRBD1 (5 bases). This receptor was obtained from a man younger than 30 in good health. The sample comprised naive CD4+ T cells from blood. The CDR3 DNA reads TGTGCCTGGAGCCAGGGTGGAGCTGGGGACACTGAAGCTTTCTTT. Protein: CAWSQGGAGDTEAFF.